This entry features one T cell receptor beta chain sequence. Its specificity is not known. This sample was included in a study of T cell responses to AZD1222 COVID-19 vaccine. Findings of the study overall: The study found Spike-specific TCR breadth and depth rose after two AZD1222 doses. Just five or six AZD1222 recipients tested seropositive at baseline. Reportedly, nearly half the spike-specific TCRs target unmutated variant regions.

Profiled with immunoSEQ multiplex PCR; TCRdb holds only in-frame clones, not every one. The sample has more than 95,000 clones, over 80% seen once. V shed 4 bases and J shed 7 bases, with 18 bases lying between them. The germline gives CDR1 MDHEN, CDR2 SYDVKM. The CDR3 totals 15 residues. This rearrangement joins TRBV28 to TRBJ2-3; D not certain. This receptor was obtained from an adult in good health. The sequences come from peripheral blood, collected on day 0 of AZD1222 vaccination. The CDR3 nucleotides read TGTGCCAGCAGTTCCCACTCAACCCCCAAAAATACGCAGTATTTT. The encoded protein is CASSSHSTPKNTQYF.